This T cell receptor beta chain stems from a study of regulatory T cells in long-lasting Graves disease. Study-level findings and limits: Persistent Graves' patients possessed reduced TCR diversity relative to recently diagnosed ones.

With respect to this clonotype: What it binds is unknown.

The germline V and J ends were trimmed by 5 bases and 4 bases, with 18 bases remaining between them. The CDR3 runs to 16 residues. The germline CDR1 and CDR2 sequences are SGHRS and YFSETQ. Arm-PCR with iRepertoire HTBI primers amplified the CDR3 regions for these TCR beta libraries. TCRdb independently ran MiXCR on the multiplex PCR reads; one entry per CDR3 protein. The sample holds more than 300,000 distinct CDR3 sequences, about 23% seen once. Time point given: persistent/refractory GD, antithyroid drugs over 5 years with positive TRAb. RNA from PBMCs was the source of the TCR library. The clonotype originates from a woman aged 40 to 49 with Graves disease. This chain links TRBV5-1 with TRBJ2-2; D perhaps matches TRBD1 (6 bases). This specimen was peripheral blood mononuclear cells (PBMCs), taken when the disease was refractory, from a patient treated with antithyroid drugs. CDR3 in DNA: TGCGCCAGCAGATCCGACCGGGACAAAATCACCGGGGAGCTGTTTTTT. Protein sequence: CASRSDRDKITGELFF. Combining the CDR3 with reference TRBV5-1 and TRBJ2-2 gives the whole variable domain KAGVTQTPRYLIKTRGQQVTLSCSPISGHRSVSWYQQTPGQGLQFLFEYFSETQRNKGNFPGRFSGRQFSNSRSEMNVSTLELGDSALYLCASRSDRDKITGELFFGEGSRLTVL.